A single TCR beta chain is shown here with its context. Its antigen remains unidentified. This entry belongs to a study of CD8 T cells in ankylosing spondylitis. The ends lost 5 bases at V and 1 base at J; junction bases unmatched: 6. Germline CDR1 reads SGHRS; CDR2 reads YFSETQ. The CDR3 extends over 15 amino acids. Quantitative 5'-RACE with molecular barcodes produced the TCR beta libraries. TCRdb reprocessed the 5' RACE reads with MiXCR, giving one entry per CDR3 protein. The sample has approximately 550,000 distinct CDR3 sequences, roughly 12% seen once. Study-level results: According to the report, clones linked to the disease were significantly enriched in matched synovial fluid samples taken from ankylosing spondylitis patients. The study identified a TCR beta motif of several highly homologous variants that appeared characteristic of ankylosing spondylitis blood.

The source of this sequence is a male donor with ankylosing spondylitis. This chain joins TRBV5-1 and TRBJ2-3, with 8 nucleotides matching TRBD2. The sequencing sample was made of blood, either unsorted or a sorted T cell fraction (not recorded which). The CDR3 loop reads CASRPGTSGTDTQYF. CDR3 bases: TGCGCCAGCAGGCCCGGGACTAGTGGCACAGATACGCAGTATTTT.